The rows below give T cell receptor beta chains drawn from one sample of a study of cytomegalovirus exposure and HLA in healthy donors. Profiled with immunoSEQ multiplex PCR; TCRdb holds only in-frame clones, not every one. The data contain fewer than 100,000 clones, approximately 7.7% of them seen just once; the ten biggest clones take up approximately 2.4%. The sequenced sample consisted of PBMCs. The receptors here all came from a man between 50 and 59 years old in good health and CMV-seronegative. The CDR3 runs from the conserved cysteine through the conserved F or W. Fields, in order: J gene, clone size, D gene, V gene, CDR3 DNA, CDR3 protein. The D gene is left open where the match is weak. Clone sizes are given selectively: once, few, many, or a class where the clone is expanded.

J gene: TRBJ1-2
clone size: NA
D gene: NA
V gene: TRBV28
CDR3 DNA: TGTGCCAGCAGAGACGGAGACCATGGCTACACCTTC
CDR3 protein: CASRDGDHGYTF

J gene: TRBJ2-1
clone size: few
D gene: TRBD2
V gene: TRBV18
CDR3 DNA: TGTGCCAGCTCGCCCCGAGGGCGGGGGGATTCCTACAATGAGCAGTTCTTC
CDR3 protein: CASSPRGRGDSYNEQFF

J gene: TRBJ2-5
clone size: NA
D gene: NA
V gene: TRBV6-5
CDR3 DNA: TGTGCCAGCAGTTACTGGGCATCTGGTCAAGAGACCCAGTACTTC
CDR3 protein: CASSYWASGQETQYF

J gene: TRBJ1-5
clone size: NA
D gene: TRBD1
V gene: TRBV19
CDR3 DNA: TGTGCCAGTAGCCCGACAGGGGCACGCAATCAGCCCCAGCATTTT
CDR3 protein: CASSPTGARNQPQHF

J gene: TRBJ2-5
clone size: NA
D gene: TRBD2
V gene: TRBV19
CDR3 DNA: TGTGCCAGTAGTGTGGGACTAGGATTCCCAGAGACCCAGTACTTC
CDR3 protein: CASSVGLGFPETQYF

J gene: TRBJ2-7
clone size: NA
D gene: NA
V gene: TRBV15
CDR3 DNA: TGTGCCACCAGCAGAGATATTGGAGGGCCCCTACCCTCCGAGCAGTACTTC
CDR3 protein: CATSRDIGGPLPSEQYF

J gene: TRBJ1-1
clone size: few
D gene: NA
V gene: TRBV10-3
CDR3 DNA: TGTGCCATCAGTGAATTCGGGACAAAGAACACTGAAGCTTTCTTT
CDR3 protein: CAISEFGTKNTEAFF

J gene: TRBJ1-1
clone size: few
D gene: TRBD1
V gene: TRBV27
CDR3 DNA: TGTGCCAGCAGCTTGGACAGGCTGAACACTGAAGCTTTCTTT
CDR3 protein: CASSLDRLNTEAFF

J gene: TRBJ1-3
clone size: few
D gene: NA
V gene: TRBV6-1
CDR3 DNA: TGTGCCAGCAAGGGAGGCAGGGCTGGAAACACCATATATTTT
CDR3 protein: CASKGGRAGNTIYF

J gene: TRBJ1-3
clone size: few
D gene: NA
V gene: TRBV15
CDR3 DNA: TGTGCCACCAGCAGAGATATGTCAGGGGACGGAAACACCATATATTTT
CDR3 protein: CATSRDMSGDGNTIYF

J gene: TRBJ2-3
clone size: few
D gene: TRBD1
V gene: TRBV29-1
CDR3 DNA: TGCAGCGTTGAACGCGGGACAGGCGCGAGAGATACGCAGTATTTT
CDR3 protein: CSVERGTGARDTQYF

J gene: TRBJ1-1
clone size: NA
D gene: NA
V gene: TRBV7-3
CDR3 DNA: TGTGCCAGCAGCCCCAGGGGTAACACTGAAGCTTTCTTT
CDR3 protein: CASSPRGNTEAFF

J gene: TRBJ2-5
clone size: NA
D gene: NA
V gene: TRBV5-5
CDR3 DNA: TGTGCCAGCAGCAGGGAGGAGACCCAGTACTTC
CDR3 protein: CASSREETQYF

J gene: TRBJ2-7
clone size: NA
D gene: TRBD1
V gene: TRBV7-9
CDR3 DNA: TGTGCCAGCAGCAGCGGGACAGGGGCCTACGAGCAGTACTTC
CDR3 protein: CASSSGTGAYEQYF

J gene: TRBJ2-2
clone size: few
D gene: NA
V gene: TRBV5-1
CDR3 DNA: TGCGCCAGCATCCTTGGGGGAGGCACCGGGGAGCTGTTTTTT
CDR3 protein: CASILGGGTGELFF

J gene: TRBJ2-3
clone size: few
D gene: NA
V gene: TRBV4-2
CDR3 DNA: TGTGCCAGCAGCCAACCGACAGATACGCAGTATTTT
CDR3 protein: CASSQPTDTQYF

J gene: TRBJ2-7
clone size: few
D gene: NA
V gene: TRBV5-8
CDR3 DNA: TGTGCCAGCAGTTATTCCTACGAGCAGTACTTC
CDR3 protein: CASSYSYEQYF

J gene: TRBJ2-2
clone size: few
D gene: TRBD1
V gene: TRBV5-1
CDR3 DNA: TGCGCCAGCAGTCAGGACAGGGGGCTCACCGGGGAGCTGTTTTTT
CDR3 protein: CASSQDRGLTGELFF

J gene: TRBJ2-5
clone size: NA
D gene: TRBD2
V gene: TRBV27
CDR3 DNA: TGTGCCAGCAGTTTAAGGACTAGCGCGGAGACCCAGTACTTC
CDR3 protein: CASSLRTSAETQYF

J gene: TRBJ2-7
clone size: few
D gene: NA
V gene: TRBV13
CDR3 DNA: TGTGCCAGCAGCTTACCTAGTCTAAGGGGCGAGCAGTACTTC
CDR3 protein: CASSLPSLRGEQYF

J gene: TRBJ2-1
clone size: NA
D gene: NA
V gene: TRBV27
CDR3 DNA: TGTGCCAGCAGTTTTTCGACTAGTGGGGGTGAACAGTTCTTC
CDR3 protein: CASSFSTSGGEQFF

J gene: TRBJ2-3
clone size: NA
D gene: TRBD2
V gene: TRBV18
CDR3 DNA: TGTGCCAGCTCACCACCGGGACTAGCGGGAGGGGATACGCAGTATTTT
CDR3 protein: CASSPPGLAGGDTQYF